The clone carrying this T cell receptor (beta chain) has just a few counts. What it binds is not known. The sample comes from a study of T cells in Graves' hyperthyroidism and ophthalmopathy. About the research overall: Specimen type is peripheral blood, collected at initial diagnosis prior to any treatment. Overall study results and limits: A model using 13 V-J features told ophthalmopathy apart from stable hyperthyroidism.

Amplification of TCR beta CDR3 regions was performed using RNA transcripts as template. The HTBI set primed first-round TCR CDR3 RT-PCR. TCRdb re-called the multiplex PCR reads with MiXCR, one entry per CDR3 protein. The sample gives 480,000 or so distinct CDR3 sequences, approximately 15% of which show up once; under 20% is in the top ten. Patients aged 18 to 65 had newly diagnosed hyperthyroidism of under 2 months' duration. Diagnoses used clinical symptoms, serum thyroxine and TRAb, thyroid ultrasound and orbital computed tomography. The origin of this receptor is a woman between 18 and 29 years old with Graves' hyperthyroidism. The sample taken for sequencing was blood.

CDR3 coding DNA: TGTGCCAGCAGCTTGGGGCACGGGCGAGGCCAGCCCCAGCATTTT. Its translation: CASSLGHGRGQPQHF. The V gene is TRBV5-8, the J gene TRBJ1-5, with D uncertain. V was shortened by 0 bases and J by 7 bases, with 14 bases between the two germline ends. Germline values: CDR1 SGHTS, CDR2 YDEGEE. The CDR3 loop spans 15 amino acids.